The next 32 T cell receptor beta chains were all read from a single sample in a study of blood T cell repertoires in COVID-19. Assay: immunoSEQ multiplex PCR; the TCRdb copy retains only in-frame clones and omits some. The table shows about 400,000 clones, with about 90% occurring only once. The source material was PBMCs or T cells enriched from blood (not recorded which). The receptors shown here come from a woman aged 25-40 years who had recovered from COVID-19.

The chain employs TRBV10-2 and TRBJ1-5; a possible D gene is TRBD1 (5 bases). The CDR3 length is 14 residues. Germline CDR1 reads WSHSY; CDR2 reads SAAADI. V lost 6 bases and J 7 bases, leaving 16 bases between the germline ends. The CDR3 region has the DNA TGCGCCAGCAGCCTCGGGGGGGAGGCGCAGCCCCAGCATTTT. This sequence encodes CASSLGGEAQPQHF.

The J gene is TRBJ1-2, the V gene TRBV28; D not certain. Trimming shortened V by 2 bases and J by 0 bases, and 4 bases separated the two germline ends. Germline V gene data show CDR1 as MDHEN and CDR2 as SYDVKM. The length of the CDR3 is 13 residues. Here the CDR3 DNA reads TGTGCCAGCAGTTTACCGTCTAACTATGGCTACACCTTC. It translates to CASSLPSNYGYTF.

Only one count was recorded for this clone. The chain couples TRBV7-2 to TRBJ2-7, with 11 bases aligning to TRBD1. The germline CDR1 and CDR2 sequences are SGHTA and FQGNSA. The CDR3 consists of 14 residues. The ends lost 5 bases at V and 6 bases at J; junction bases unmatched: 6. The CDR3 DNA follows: TGTGCCAGCAGCACTGGACAGGGGGCGGTCGAGCAGTACTTC. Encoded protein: CASSTGQGAVEQYF.

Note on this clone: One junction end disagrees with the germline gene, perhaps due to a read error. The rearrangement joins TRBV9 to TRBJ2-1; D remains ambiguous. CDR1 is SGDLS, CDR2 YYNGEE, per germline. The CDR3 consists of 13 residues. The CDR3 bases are TGTGCCAGCAGCGTATTATCCTCCAATGAGCAGTTCTTC. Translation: CASSVLSSNEQFF.

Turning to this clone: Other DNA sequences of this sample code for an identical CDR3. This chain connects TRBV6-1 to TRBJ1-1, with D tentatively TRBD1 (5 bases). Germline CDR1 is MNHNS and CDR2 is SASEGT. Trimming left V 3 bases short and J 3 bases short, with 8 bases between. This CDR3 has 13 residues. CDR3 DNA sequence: TGTGCCAGCAGTGATCAGGGCGACACTGAAGCTTTCTTT. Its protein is CASSDQGDTEAFF.

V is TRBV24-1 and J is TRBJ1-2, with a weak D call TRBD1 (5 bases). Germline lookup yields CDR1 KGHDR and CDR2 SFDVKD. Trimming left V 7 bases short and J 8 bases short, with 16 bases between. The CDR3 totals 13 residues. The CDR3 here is CATSGPGNGGYTF. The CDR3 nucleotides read TGTGCCACCAGCGGCCCAGGGAACGGAGGCTACACCTTC.

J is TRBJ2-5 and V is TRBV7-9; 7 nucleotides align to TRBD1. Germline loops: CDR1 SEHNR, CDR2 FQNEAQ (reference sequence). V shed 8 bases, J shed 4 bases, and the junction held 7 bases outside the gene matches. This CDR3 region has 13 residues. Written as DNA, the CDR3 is TGTGCCAGCGGATGGGGACAGACAGAGACCCAGTACTTC. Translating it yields CASGWGQTETQYF. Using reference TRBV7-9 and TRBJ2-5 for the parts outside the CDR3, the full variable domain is DTGVSQNPRHKITKRGQNVTFRCDPISEHNRLYWYRQTLGQGPEFLTYFQNEAQLEKSRLLSDRFSAERPKGSFSTLEIQRTEQGDSAMYLCASGWGQTETQYFGPGTRLLVL.

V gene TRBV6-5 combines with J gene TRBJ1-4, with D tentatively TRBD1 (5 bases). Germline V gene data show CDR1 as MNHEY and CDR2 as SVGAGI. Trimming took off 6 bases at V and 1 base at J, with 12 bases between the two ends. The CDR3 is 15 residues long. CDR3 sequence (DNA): TGTGCCAGCAGGCGACAGACTGGAACTAATGAAAAACTGTTTTTT. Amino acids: CASRRQTGTNEKLFF.

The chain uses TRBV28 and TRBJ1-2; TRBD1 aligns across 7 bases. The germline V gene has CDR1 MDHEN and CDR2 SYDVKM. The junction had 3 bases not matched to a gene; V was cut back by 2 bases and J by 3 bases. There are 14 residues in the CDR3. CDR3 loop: CASSLTGEDYGYTF. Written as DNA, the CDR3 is TGTGCCAGCAGTTTAACAGGGGAGGACTATGGCTACACCTTC.

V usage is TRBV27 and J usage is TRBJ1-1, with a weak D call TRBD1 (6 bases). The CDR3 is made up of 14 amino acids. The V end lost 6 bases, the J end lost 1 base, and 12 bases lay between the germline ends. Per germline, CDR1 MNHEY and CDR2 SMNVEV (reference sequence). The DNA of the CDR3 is TGTGCCAGCAGATCGGACAGAGAGAACACTGAAGCTTTCTTT. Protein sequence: CASRSDRENTEAFF.

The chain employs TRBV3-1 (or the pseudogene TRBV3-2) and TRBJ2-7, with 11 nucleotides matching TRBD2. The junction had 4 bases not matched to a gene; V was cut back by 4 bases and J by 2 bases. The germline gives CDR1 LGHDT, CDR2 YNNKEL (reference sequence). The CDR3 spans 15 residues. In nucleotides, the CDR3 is TGTGCCAGCAGCCTATTAGCGGGGGGGCCCTACGAGCAGTACTTC. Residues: CASSLLAGGPYEQYF.

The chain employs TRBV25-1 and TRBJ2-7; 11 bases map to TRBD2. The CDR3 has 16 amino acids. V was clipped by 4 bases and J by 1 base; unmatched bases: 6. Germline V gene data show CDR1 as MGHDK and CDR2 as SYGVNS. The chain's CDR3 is CASSVAGTSGSYEQYF. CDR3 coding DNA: TGTGCCAGCAGTGTCGCCGGGACTAGCGGATCCTACGAGCAGTACTTC.

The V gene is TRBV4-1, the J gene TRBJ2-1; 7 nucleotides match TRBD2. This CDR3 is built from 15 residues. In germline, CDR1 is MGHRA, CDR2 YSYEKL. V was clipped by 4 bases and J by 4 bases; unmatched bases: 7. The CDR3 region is CASSLQDGGYNEQFF. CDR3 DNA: TGCGCCAGCAGCCTGCAAGACGGGGGGTACAATGAGCAGTTCTTC.

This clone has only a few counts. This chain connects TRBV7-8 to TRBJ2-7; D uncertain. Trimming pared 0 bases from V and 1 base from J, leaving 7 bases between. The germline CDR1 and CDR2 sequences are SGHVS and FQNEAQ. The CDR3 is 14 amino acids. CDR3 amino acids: CASSLAGSSYEQYF. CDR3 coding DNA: TGTGCCAGCAGCTTAGCGGGCAGTTCCTACGAGCAGTACTTC.

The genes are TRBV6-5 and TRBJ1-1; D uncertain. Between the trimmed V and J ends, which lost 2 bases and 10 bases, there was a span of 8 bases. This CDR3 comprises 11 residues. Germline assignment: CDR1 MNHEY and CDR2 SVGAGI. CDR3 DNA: TGTGCCAGCAGTTACGCTAATATAGCTTTCTTT. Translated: CASSYANIAFF.

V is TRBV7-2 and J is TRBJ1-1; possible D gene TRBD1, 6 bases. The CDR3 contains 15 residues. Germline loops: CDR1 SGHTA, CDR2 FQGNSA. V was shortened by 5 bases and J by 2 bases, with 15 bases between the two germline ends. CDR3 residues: CASSPDRRQNTEAFF. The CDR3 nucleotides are TGTGCCAGCAGCCCCGACAGGAGACAAAACACTGAAGCTTTCTTT.

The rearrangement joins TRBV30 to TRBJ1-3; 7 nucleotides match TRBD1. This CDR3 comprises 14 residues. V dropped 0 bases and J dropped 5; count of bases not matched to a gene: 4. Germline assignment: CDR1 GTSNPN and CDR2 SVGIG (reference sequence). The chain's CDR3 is CAWSVRQGRNTIYF. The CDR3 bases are TGTGCCTGGAGTGTACGACAGGGAAGAAACACCATATATTTT.

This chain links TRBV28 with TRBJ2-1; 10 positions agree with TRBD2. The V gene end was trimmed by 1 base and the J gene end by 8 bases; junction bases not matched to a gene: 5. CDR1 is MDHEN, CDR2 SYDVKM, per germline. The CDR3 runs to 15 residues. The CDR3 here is CASSLLGSGRHEQFF. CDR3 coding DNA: TGTGCCAGCAGTTTATTGGGTAGCGGGAGGCATGAGCAGTTCTTC.

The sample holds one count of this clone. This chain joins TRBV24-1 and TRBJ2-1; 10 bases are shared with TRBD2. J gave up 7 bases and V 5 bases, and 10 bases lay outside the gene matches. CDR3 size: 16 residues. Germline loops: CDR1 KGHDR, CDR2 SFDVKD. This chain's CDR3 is CATSGGLAGDWNEQFF. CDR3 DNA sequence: TGTGCCACCAGTGGGGGTCTAGCGGGAGACTGGAATGAGCAGTTCTTC.

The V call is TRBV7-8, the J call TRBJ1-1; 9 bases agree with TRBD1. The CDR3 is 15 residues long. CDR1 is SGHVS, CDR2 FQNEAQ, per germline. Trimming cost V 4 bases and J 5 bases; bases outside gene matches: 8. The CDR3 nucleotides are TGTGCCAGCAGCTCGCCGGGACAGGGTGGAACTGAAGCTTTCTTT. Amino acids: CASSSPGQGGTEAFF.

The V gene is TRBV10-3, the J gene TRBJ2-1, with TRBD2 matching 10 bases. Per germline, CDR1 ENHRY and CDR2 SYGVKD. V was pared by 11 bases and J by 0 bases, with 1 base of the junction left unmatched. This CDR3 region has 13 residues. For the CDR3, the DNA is TGTGCCTCTAGCGGGAGCTCCTACAATGAGCAGTTCTTC. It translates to CASSGSSYNEQFF.

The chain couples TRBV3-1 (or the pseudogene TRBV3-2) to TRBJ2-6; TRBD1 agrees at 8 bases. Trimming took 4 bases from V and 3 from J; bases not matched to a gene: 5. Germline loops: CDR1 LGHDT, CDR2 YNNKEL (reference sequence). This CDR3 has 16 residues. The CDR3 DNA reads TGTGCCAGCAGCCCGGGACAGGCGGTTGGGGCCAACGTCCTGACTTTC. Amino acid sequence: CASSPGQAVGANVLTF.

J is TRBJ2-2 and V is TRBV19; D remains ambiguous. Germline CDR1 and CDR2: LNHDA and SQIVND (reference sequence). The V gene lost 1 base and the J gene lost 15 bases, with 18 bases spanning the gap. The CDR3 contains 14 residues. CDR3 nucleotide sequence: TGTGCCAGTAGTATAGGTGTTGGGCCAGTGCTGGTGTTTTTT. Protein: CASSIGVGPVLVFF.

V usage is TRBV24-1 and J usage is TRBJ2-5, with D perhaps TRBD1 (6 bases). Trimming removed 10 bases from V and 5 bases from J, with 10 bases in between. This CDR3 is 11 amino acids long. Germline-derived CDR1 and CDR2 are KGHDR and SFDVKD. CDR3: CATGTTETQYF. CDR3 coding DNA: TGTGCCACTGGGACAACCGAGACCCAGTACTTC.

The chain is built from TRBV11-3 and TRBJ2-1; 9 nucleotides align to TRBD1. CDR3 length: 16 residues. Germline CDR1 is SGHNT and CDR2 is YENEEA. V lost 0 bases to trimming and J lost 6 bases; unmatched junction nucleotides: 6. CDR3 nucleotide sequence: TGTGCCAGCAGCTTAGATGGGACAGGGCGGCTCAATGAGCAGTTCTTC. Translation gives CASSLDGTGRLNEQFF.

The CDR3 loop reads CASSMGLAGRTDTQYF. Written as DNA, the CDR3 is TGTGCCAGCAGCATGGGACTAGCGGGCAGGACAGATACGCAGTATTTT. The chain employs TRBV7-3 and TRBJ2-3, with 12 nucleotides matching TRBD2. The J segment lost 3 bases and the V segment lost 5 bases, leaving 6 bases of the junction unmatched. This CDR3 has 16 residues. Per the germline V gene, CDR1 is SGHTA and CDR2 is FQGTGA.

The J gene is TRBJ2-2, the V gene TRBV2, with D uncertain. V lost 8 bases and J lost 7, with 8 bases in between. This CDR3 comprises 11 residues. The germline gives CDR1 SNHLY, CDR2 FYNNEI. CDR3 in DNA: TGTGCCAGCGATTCCAGCGGGGAGCTGTTTTTT. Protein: CASDSSGELFF. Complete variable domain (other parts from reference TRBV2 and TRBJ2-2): EPEVTQTPSHQVTQMGQEVILRCVPISNHLYFYWYRQILGQKVEFLVSFYNNEISEKSEIFDDQFSVERPDGSNFTLKIRSTKLEDSAMYFCASDSSGELFFGEGSRLTVL.

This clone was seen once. The CDR3: CASSLQAQDTEAFF. The CDR3 region has the DNA TGCGCCAGCAGCTTGCAGGCGCAGGACACTGAAGCTTTCTTT. The J gene is TRBJ1-1, the V gene TRBV5-1, with no clear D. The CDR3 totals 14 residues. Germline CDR1 reads SGHRS; CDR2 reads YFSETQ. Trimming took off 1 base at V and 3 bases at J, with 10 bases between the two ends.

The CDR3 sequence: CASSLDSGEQYF. The CDR3 DNA is TGTGCCAGCAGCTTGGACTCGGGCGAGCAGTACTTC. The chain combines TRBV5-5 with TRBJ2-7; D remains unclear. Trimming cost V 0 bases and J 6 bases, with 7 bases left between them. Per germline, CDR1 SGHKS and CDR2 YYEKEE (reference sequence). This CDR3 spans 12 amino acids.

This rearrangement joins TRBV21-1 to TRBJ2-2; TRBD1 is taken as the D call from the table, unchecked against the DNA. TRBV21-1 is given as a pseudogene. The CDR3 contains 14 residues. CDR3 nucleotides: TGTGCCAGCAGCGACCCAGGGTTTACCGGGGAGCTGTTTTTT. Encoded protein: CASSDPGFTGELFF.

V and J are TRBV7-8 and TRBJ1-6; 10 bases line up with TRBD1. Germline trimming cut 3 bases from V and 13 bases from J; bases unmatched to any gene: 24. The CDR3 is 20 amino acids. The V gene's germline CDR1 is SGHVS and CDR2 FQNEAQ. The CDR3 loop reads CASSFGGQGFPSASSSPLHF. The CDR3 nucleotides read TGTGCCAGCAGCTTCGGGGGACAGGGGTTTCCTTCTGCAAGTAGTTCGCCCCTCCACTTT.

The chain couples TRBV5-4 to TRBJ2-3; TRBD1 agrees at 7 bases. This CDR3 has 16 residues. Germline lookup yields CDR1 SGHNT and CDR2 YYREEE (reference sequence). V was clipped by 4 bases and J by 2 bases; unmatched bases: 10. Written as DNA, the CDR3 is TGTGCCAGCAGCCCGGGACAGCCTTTACACACAGATACGCAGTATTTT. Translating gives CASSPGQPLHTDTQYF. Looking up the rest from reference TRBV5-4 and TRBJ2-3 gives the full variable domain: ETGVTQSPTHLIKTRGQQVTLRCSSQSGHNTVSWYQQALGQGPQFIFQYYREEENGRGNFPPRFSGLQFPNYSSELNVNALELDDSALYLCASSPGQPLHTDTQYFGPGTRLTVL.